The 23 T cell receptor beta chains below come from one sample, sequenced in a study of T cell repertoires in cytomegalovirus infection. These receptors' targets are unknown. MiXCR, run by TCRdb on the reads, gives a single entry per CDR3 protein. Altogether approximately 990,000 distinct CDR3 sequences are present, about a third being singletons, with the ten largest covering around an eighth. Sequenced here: cultured CD8+ T cells from PBMCs, sampled from culture after CMV antigen stimulation. The receptors shown here come from a human donor in good health (CMV status not recorded). Some clones in this sample may be carry-over from other donors' samples.

This clonotype occurred a few times. V and J are TRBV4-3 and TRBJ2-1; TRBD2 matches at 8 bases. CDR3 length equals 16 residues. The junction had 5 bases not matched to a gene; V was cut back by 0 bases and J by 4 bases. Germline values: CDR1 LGHNA, CDR2 YSLEER. In nucleotides, the CDR3 is TGCGCCAGCAGCCAAGATCCCAGCGGGGGTTACAATGAGCAGTTCTTC. It encodes CASSQDPSGGYNEQFF.

This chain joins TRBV12-3 or TRBV12-4 and TRBJ2-2; 8 bases fit TRBD2. J lost 2 bases, V lost 8 bases, and 16 bases had no gene match. The CDR3 sequence is 18 residues long. This chain's CDR3 is CASRVSSRAGGNTGELFF. CDR3 coding DNA: TGTGCCAGCCGGGTTTCGTCCAGGGCGGGGGGTAACACCGGGGAGCTGTTTTTT.

Only a few counts were recorded for this clonotype. This sequence joins TRBV7-9 and TRBJ2-7, with D unresolved. This CDR3 region has 12 residues. Trimming cost V 1 base and J 3 bases, with 4 bases left between them. In germline, CDR1 is SEHNR, CDR2 FQNEAQ (reference sequence). The CDR3 sequence: CASSLEFYEQYV. Written as DNA, the CDR3 is TGTGCCAGCAGCTTAGAATTCTACGAGCAGTACGTC.

This clonotype was picked up a small number of times. This chain connects TRBV27 to TRBJ1-5, with a tentative D call TRBD1 (5 bases). V was trimmed by 1 base and J by 6 bases, leaving 10 bases between them. CDR3 length: 14 residues. Germline CDR1 is MNHEY and CDR2 is SMNVEV (reference sequence). CDR3 in amino acids: CASSLYRGGQPQHF. The CDR3 coding sequence is TGTGCCAGCAGTTTATATAGGGGTGGTCAGCCCCAGCATTTT.

The chain links TRBV20-1 to TRBJ2-1, with TRBD2 matching over 14 bases. Germline CDR1 reads DFQATT; CDR2 reads SNEGSKA (reference sequence). The CDR3 is made up of 15 amino acids. V gave up 5 bases and J gave up 8 bases; unmatched junction bases: 8. The CDR3 reads CSAFSGTSGGYEQFF. CDR3 sequence (DNA): TGCAGTGCTTTCTCAGGGACTAGCGGGGGCTATGAGCAGTTCTTC.

J is TRBJ1-2 and V is TRBV19, with D unresolved. V was pared by 8 bases and J by 7 bases, with 14 bases between. From germline, CDR1 is LNHDA and CDR2 SQIVND (reference sequence). The CDR3 extends over 12 amino acids. CDR3 amino acids: CASLIGGLGYTF. Here the CDR3 DNA reads TGTGCCAGTCTCATCGGAGGTCTTGGCTACACCTTC.

The chain links TRBV2 to TRBJ2-3, with 8 bases aligning to TRBD1. This CDR3 is 13 amino acids long. V lost 9 bases and J lost 6; bases outside the gene matches: 8. The germline V gene encodes CDR1 SNHLY and CDR2 FYNNEI. This CDR3 is CASIGQGPDTQYF. The CDR3 DNA sequence: TGTGCCAGTATAGGACAGGGCCCCGATACGCAGTATTTT.

The chain combines TRBV10-3 with TRBJ2-1; perhaps D is TRBD1 or TRBD2 (6 bases each). This CDR3 contains 16 residues. V lost 6 bases, J lost 4 bases, and 19 bases lay in between. Germline CDR1 reads ENHRY; CDR2 reads SYGVKD. CDR3 sequence reads: CAIRPEGGRGYNEQFF. The CDR3 bases are TGTGCCATCAGGCCCGAGGGGGGACGGGGTTACAATGAGCAGTTCTTC.

The CDR3 here is CASSLWGPETLEQYV. CDR3 nucleotides: TGCGCCAGCAGCTTGTGGGGGCCGGAAACGCTGGAGCAGTACGTC. The chain combines TRBV5-1 with TRBJ2-7; perhaps TRBD1 as D (6 bases). Trimming stripped 1 base from V and 7 bases from J, with 18 bases between. Germline CDR1 is SGHRS and CDR2 is YFSETQ. This CDR3 region has 15 residues.

This clonotype was seen a handful of times. The V call is TRBV6-1, the J call TRBJ2-7; 8 bases align to TRBD1. The CDR3 has 17 residues. V shed 6 bases, J shed 3 bases, and the junction held 16 bases outside the gene matches. CDR1 and CDR2 from the germline V gene are MNHNS and SASEGT. For the CDR3, the DNA is TGTGCCAGCAGCCTGACGGTTGGGGGGACAGGATACTACGAGCAGTACTTC. Translation gives CASSLTVGGTGYYEQYF.

The gene calls are TRBV20-1 and TRBJ2-7; possibly TRBD1 or TRBD2 for D (5 bases each). The length of the CDR3 is 14 residues. CDR1 is DFQATT, CDR2 SNEGSKA, per germline (reference sequence). Between the trimmed V and J ends, which lost 0 bases and 3 bases, there was a span of 12 bases. For the CDR3, the DNA is TGCAGTGCTAGAGATCTGACGAGGGGCTACGAGCAGTACGTC. Encoded protein: CSARDLTRGYEQYV.

In its sample, this clonotype was seen a few times. The chain couples TRBV4-1 to TRBJ1-1; 7 nucleotides align to TRBD1. Germline CDR1 reads MGHRA; CDR2 reads YSYEKL. The CDR3 is 15 amino acids. J lost 3 bases, V lost 2 bases, and 6 bases had no gene match. The CDR3 DNA reads as TGCGCCAGCAGCCAAAGACAGGGTTGGTACACTGAAGCTTTCTTT. Translated, it gives CASSQRQGWYTEAFF.

This clonotype was recorded only once. The chain carries TRBV28 and TRBJ1-5, with D possibly being TRBD1 (6 bases). Germline V gene data show CDR1 as MDHEN and CDR2 as SYDVKM. CDR3 length: 18 amino acids. Deletions cut 1 base from V and 4 bases from J, with 20 bases between. The CDR3 sequence: CASSLFSAGEGRNQPQHF. For the CDR3, the DNA is TGTGCCAGCAGTTTATTCTCCGCAGGGGAGGGCCGGAATCAGCCCCAGCATTTT.

The V and J genes are TRBV27 and TRBJ2-5, with 8 bases matching TRBD1. Per germline, CDR1 MNHEY and CDR2 SMNVEV (reference sequence). The CDR3 extends over 15 amino acids. Losses at the gene ends were 4 bases for V and 2 bases for J; bases not matched to a gene: 6. CDR3 amino acids: CASSSRGRKQETQYF. CDR3 nucleotide sequence: TGTGCCAGCAGTTCCAGGGGGCGAAAACAAGAGACCCAGTACTTC.

The rearrangement uses TRBV19 and TRBJ1-2; D not certain. The CDR3 has 14 amino acids. Deletions cut 2 bases from V and 3 bases from J, with 10 bases between. Germline V gene lookup returns CDR1 LNHDA and CDR2 SQIVND (reference sequence). CDR3 DNA sequence: TGTGCCAGTAGTATAATCAGGACCTACTATGGCTACACCTTC. Encoded protein: CASSIIRTYYGYTF.

The chain has TRBV27 and TRBJ1-2; 7 bases line up with TRBD1. V was clipped by 5 bases and J by 4 bases; unmatched bases: 7. This CDR3 is 14 amino acids long. Germline assignment: CDR1 MNHEY and CDR2 SMNVEV (reference sequence). CDR3 DNA sequence: TGTGCCAGCAGTGCACAGGGGAGAGGCTATGGCTACACCTTC. Translating gives CASSAQGRGYGYTF.

This chain joins TRBV7-8 and TRBJ2-7; D remains unclear. Germline values: CDR1 SGHVS, CDR2 FQNEAQ. The CDR3 runs to 12 residues. The V gene lost 11 bases and the J gene lost 2 bases, with 13 bases spanning the gap. CDR3 region: CAGMARAYEQYF. DNA for the CDR3: TGTGCCGGCATGGCGCGAGCCTACGAGCAGTACTTC.

The rearrangement uses TRBV20-1 and TRBJ1-2; TRBD1 aligns across 9 bases. Germline CDR1 is DFQATT and CDR2 is SNEGSKA (reference sequence). This CDR3 contains 22 residues. V trimming: 6 bases; J trimming: 5 bases; junction bases outside the gene matches: 34. The CDR3 region has the DNA TGCAGTGCCGCCGATGTGGACAGGGGAATTTTTAAGAAGGAGGGGAGGGTTTATGGCTACACCTTC. Protein: CSAADVDRGIFKKEGRVYGYTF.

There are a few counts of this clonotype. This sequence joins TRBV7-9 and TRBJ2-7; 9 nucleotides align to TRBD1. The trim removed 6 bases at V and 3 bases at J, leaving 6 bases unmatched. The CDR3 totals 14 residues. Germline loops: CDR1 SEHNR, CDR2 FQNEAQ (reference sequence). The CDR3 region has the DNA TGTGCCAGCAGTTCGGACAGGGGTTACTACGAGCAGTACTTC. Protein: CASSSDRGYYEQYF. Based on the CDR3 plus reference TRBV7-9 and TRBJ2-7, the full variable domain is DTGVSQNPRHKITKRGQNVTFRCDPISEHNRLYWYRQTLGQGPEFLTYFQNEAQLEKSRLLSDRFSAERPKGSFSTLEIQRTEQGDSAMYLCASSSDRGYYEQYFGPGTRLTVT.

This clonotype has just a few counts. The chain is built from TRBV7-2 and TRBJ1-4, with D possibly being TRBD1 (5 bases). There are 17 residues in the CDR3. CDR1 and CDR2 (germline): SGHTA, FQGNSA. Trimming left V 5 bases short and J 3 bases short, with 19 bases between. The CDR3 DNA reads as TGTGCCAGCAGCAACTTCCTGACAAGGGGTTCTAATGAAAAACTGTTTTTT. It encodes CASSNFLTRGSNEKLFF.

This rearrangement joins TRBV15 to TRBJ1-4; TRBD1 matches 9 bases. Germline V gives CDR1 LNHNV, CDR2 YYDKDF (reference sequence). The ends lost 6 bases at V and 6 bases at J; junction bases unmatched: 5. CDR3 length: 14 amino acids. The CDR3 protein is CATSRTGDDEKLFF. In nucleotides, the CDR3 is TGTGCCACCAGTCGGACAGGGGATGATGAAAAACTGTTTTTT.

This clonotype was recorded a few times. The rearrangement links TRBV19 to TRBJ1-1; the D gene is possibly TRBD1 (6 bases). CDR1 LNHDA and CDR2 SQIVND come from the germline V gene (reference sequence). The CDR3 extends over 13 amino acids. V was shortened by 3 bases and J by 5 bases, with 10 bases between the two germline ends. The chain's CDR3 is CASSIYRETEAFF. CDR3 nucleotide sequence: TGTGCCAGTAGTATTTACAGGGAGACTGAAGCTTTCTTT.

In its sample, this clonotype was seen a few times. This rearrangement joins TRBV20-1 to TRBJ1-3; no clear D. The germline V gene encodes CDR1 DFQATT and CDR2 SNEGSKA (reference sequence). The length of the CDR3 is 13 residues. V was shortened by 3 bases and J by 4 bases, with 10 bases between the two germline ends. The CDR3 reads CSASFYGGNTIYF. For the CDR3, the DNA is TGCAGTGCTAGTTTCTATGGAGGAAACACCATATATTTT.